This T cell receptor (beta chain) comes out of a study of tumor and adjacent non-tumor tissue in lung cancer listed by TCRdb under 2018. With regard to the full study: By cancer type, the cohort comprised eleven to twelve adenocarcinoma patients, 2 squamous cell carcinoma patients and 1 small cell lung cancer patient. Bulk TCRbeta repertoires were compared between lung tumor tissue and matched distant non-tumor lung tissue obtained from 15 lung cancer patients. Among the approximately 15 patients, ages ranged from about 31 to 85 years, approximately ten were men and 5 were women, and disease was TNM stage I to III. In total, sequencing yielded 95 million to 150 million productive TCRbeta reads, which works out to an average of approximately 4.1 million reads per sample. Under 35 paired specimens, one tumor and one normal lung sample per patient, were profiled by TCRbeta CDR3 sequencing.

RNA was isolated from bulk unsorted tissue, and RNA quality was assessed with a NanoDrop ND-1000 and an Agilent 2100. Distant non-tumor tissue taken more than 3 cm from the tumor edge was used as the normal lung sample. Newly diagnosed lung cancer patients without prior chemotherapy who had been admitted for thoracic surgery in China between August and November 2014 were enrolled as donors. Anyone who had undergone radiotherapy or chemotherapy before, or who had another cancer at the same time, was left out of the study. Pieces of surgical tissue measuring roughly 1-2.3 cm3 were kept in RNAlater solution and stored at -80 degrees C until use. The library was prepared using multiplex PCR. Instrument used: Illumina HiSeq 2500. Following protocols modified from ARM-PCR, the researchers constructed TCRbeta libraries through three rounds of nested PCR with primers (Table S4). Before sequencing, PCR products of 200-500 bp were cut from the gel and purified using the QIAquick gel extraction kit. For the original study's pipeline: Reads were cleaned using Trimmomatic, were merged into complete CDR3 sequences using FLASH, and were assigned to V(D)J germline segments using MiTCR. Clonal diversity was calculated as the inverse Simpson's index using VDJtools. In-frame sequences without a premature stop codon were defined as productive reads. TCRdb reanalyzed the raw reads on its own, using fastp at Q25 for trimming and MiXCR for clone calling, and kept in-frame beta chains. Rows matching on CDR3 protein sequence are summarized as one entry with the most common DNA and genes. These V and J calls derive from TCRdb rather than the authors' analysis. This sample is represented by approximately 53,000 distinct CDR3 sequences; 74% of them were singletons. 20% to 25% of the sample rests with the top ten.

The investigation overall reported the following: Peripheral blood was not sequenced, so blood TCRbeta repertoires were not examined in the lung cancer patients of the study. In normal lung, the top 100 clones accounted for a significantly larger cumulative share of the repertoire than in tumor tissue. TCR diversity was significantly higher in younger patients, and higher tumor TCR diversity was associated with shorter overall and disease-free survival. The cohort had only around 15 patients, and the authors noted that larger samples and more detailed clinical data are needed. Tumor tissue showed significantly higher TCR diversity (inverse Simpson) than normal lung tissue, at about 400 vs 150 (P = 0.0075, Mann-Whitney U test). The sequencing platform is not named in the methods, and unique molecular identifiers are not mentioned.

Including cysteine and phenylalanine, the CDR3 has 14 amino acids. Here the CDR3 DNA is all that survives: 42 bases in frame from base 1. CDR1 and CDR2 (MNHEY, SVGEGT) derive from the germline V gene. A remark on this clonotype: It lacks a known antigen. Germline is not matched at one junction end, which may reflect a read error.

Sample: distant non-tumor lung tissue. The V and J segments used are TRBV6-2 or TRBV6-3 and TRBJ1-6; TRBD1 agrees with 7 junctional bases. The receptor's source is an older woman with non-small cell lung cancer. The sequence in DNA is TGTGTCAGCAGCTACAGGGGTTCTGGTTCACCCCTCCACTTT. Its protein product is CVSSYRGSGSPLHF.